This TCR beta chain is drawn from a study of blood T cell repertoires in COVID-19. In the study overall: Sample material is recorded as cDNA or gDNA derived from T cells, B-cell-depleted T cells, or PBMCs.

Points on this clone: The sample contains more than one DNA sequence encoding this CDR3.

Trimming took 0 bases from V and 5 from J; bases not matched to a gene: 0. This CDR3 contains 12 residues. Germline CDR1 and CDR2: GTSNPN and SVGIG (reference sequence). Authors' analysis steps: From reference gene primer amplification, estimates of nucleated cell counts were derived. Using immunoSEQ multiplex PCR, the repertoire was profiled, and TCRdb retains in-frame clones only, with some absent. The DNA was the basis for D and trimming; V, J and clone size are from that table. The sample holds about 250,000 clones; around 85% are singletons and the top ten take approximately 9.1%. This sequence originates from a woman aged 50 to 65 with acute COVID-19. The chain links TRBV30 to TRBJ1-2; 7 bases match TRBD1. The sample taken for sequencing was PBMCs or T cells enriched from blood (not recorded which). The CDR3 nucleotides are TGTGCCTGGAGTGTACAGGGGTATGGCTACACCTTC. Its protein is CAWSVQGYGYTF.